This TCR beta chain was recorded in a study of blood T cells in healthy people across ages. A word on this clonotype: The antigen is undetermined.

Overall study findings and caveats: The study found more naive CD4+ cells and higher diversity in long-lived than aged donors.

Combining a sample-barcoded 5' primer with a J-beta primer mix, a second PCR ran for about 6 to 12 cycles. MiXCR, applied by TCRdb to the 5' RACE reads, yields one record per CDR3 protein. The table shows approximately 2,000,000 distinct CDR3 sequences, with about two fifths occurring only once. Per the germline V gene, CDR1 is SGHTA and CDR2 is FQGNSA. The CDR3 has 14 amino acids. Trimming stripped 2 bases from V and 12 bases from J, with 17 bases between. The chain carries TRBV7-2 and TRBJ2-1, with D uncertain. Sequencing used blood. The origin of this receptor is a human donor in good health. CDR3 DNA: TGTGCCAGCAGCTTAACGACCCCAACATCGGGGCAGTTCTTC. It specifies CASSLTTPTSGQFF.